This TCR beta chain derives from a study of T-cell reconstitution after alpha-beta-depleted transplantation in children. Using unique molecular identifiers, the investigators prepared the TCRbeta library. TCRdb reprocessed the PCR reads with MiXCR, giving one entry per CDR3 protein. Seen here are nearly 250,000 distinct CDR3 sequences, around 7.8% observed once, and the top ten hold roughly 6%. The CDR3 runs to 17 residues. V trimming: 3 bases; J trimming: 3 bases; junction bases outside the gene matches: 13. Germline assignment: CDR1 DFQATT and CDR2 SNEGSKA (reference sequence). Broader study findings: Several hundred graft clones that had expanded were reportedly the source of alpha-beta T cells about two months after transplant.

This clonotype was seen repeatedly, ten times or more. No antigen is known for it. The genes are TRBV20-1 and TRBJ2-7; 11 bases agree with TRBD2. The sequence came from a male patient younger than 18 who had a stem cell transplant for acute lymphoblastic leukemia, so the T cells may come from the graft donor. Specimen: PBMCs, mostly from graft donor cells, collected 180 days after TCRalphabeta/CD19-depleted stem cell transplant. CDR3 coding DNA: TGCAGTGCTAGGGGGAGGAGGGGGACTAGCGGCTACTACGAGCAGTACTTC. It codes for CSARGRRGTSGYYEQYF.